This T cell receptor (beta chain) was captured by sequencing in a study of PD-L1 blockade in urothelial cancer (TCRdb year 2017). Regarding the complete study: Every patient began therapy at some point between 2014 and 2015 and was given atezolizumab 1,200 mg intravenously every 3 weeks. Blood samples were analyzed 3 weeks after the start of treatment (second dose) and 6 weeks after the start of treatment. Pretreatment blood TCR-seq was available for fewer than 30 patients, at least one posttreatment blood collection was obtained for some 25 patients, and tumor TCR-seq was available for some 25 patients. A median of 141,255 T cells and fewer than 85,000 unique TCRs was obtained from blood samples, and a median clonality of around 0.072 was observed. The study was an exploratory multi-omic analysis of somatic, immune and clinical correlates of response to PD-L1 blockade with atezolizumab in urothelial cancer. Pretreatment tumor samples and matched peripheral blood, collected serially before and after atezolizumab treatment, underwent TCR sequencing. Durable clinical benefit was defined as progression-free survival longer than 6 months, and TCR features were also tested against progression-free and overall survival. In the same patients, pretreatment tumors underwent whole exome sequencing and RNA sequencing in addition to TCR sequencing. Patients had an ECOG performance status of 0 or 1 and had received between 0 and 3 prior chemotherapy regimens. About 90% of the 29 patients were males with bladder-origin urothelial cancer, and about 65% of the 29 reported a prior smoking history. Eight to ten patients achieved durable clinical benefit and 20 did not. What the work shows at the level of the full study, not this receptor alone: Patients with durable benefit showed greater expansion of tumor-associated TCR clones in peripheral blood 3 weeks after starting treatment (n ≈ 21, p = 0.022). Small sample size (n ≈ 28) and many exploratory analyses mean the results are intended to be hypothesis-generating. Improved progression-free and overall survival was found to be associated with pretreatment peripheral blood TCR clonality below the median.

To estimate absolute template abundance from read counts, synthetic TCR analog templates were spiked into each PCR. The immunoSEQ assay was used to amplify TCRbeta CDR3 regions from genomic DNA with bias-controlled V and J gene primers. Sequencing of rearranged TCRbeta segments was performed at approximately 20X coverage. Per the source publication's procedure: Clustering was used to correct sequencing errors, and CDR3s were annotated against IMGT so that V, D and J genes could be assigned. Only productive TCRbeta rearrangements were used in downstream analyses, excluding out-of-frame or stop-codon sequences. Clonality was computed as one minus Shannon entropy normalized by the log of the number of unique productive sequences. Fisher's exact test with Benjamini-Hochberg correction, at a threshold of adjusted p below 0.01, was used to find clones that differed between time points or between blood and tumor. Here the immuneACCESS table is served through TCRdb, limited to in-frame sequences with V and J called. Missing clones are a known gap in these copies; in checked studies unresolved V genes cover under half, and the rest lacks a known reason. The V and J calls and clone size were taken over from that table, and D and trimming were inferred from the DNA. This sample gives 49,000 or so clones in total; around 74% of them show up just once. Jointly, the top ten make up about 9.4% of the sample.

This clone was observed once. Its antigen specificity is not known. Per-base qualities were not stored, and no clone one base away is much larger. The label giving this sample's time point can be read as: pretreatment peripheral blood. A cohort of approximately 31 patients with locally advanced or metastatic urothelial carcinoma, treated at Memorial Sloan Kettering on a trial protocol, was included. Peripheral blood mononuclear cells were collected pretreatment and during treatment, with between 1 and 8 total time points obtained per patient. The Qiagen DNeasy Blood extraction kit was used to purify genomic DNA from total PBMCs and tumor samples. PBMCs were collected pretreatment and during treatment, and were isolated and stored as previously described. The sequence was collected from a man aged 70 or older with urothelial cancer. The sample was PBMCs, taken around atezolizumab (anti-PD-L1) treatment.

Here the CDR3 is given as CASGQGALSFPNYEQFF. The sequenced DNA is TGTGCCAGCGGACAGGGGGCTTTATCGTTCCCCAATTATGAGCAGTTCTTC. Recombination linked TRBV5-6 to TRBJ2-1; 11 bases in between match TRBD1. The germline V gene supplies CDR1 SGHDT and CDR2 YYEEEE. Unmatched junction bases come to 17, with V trimmed by 7 bases and J by 8 bases. The CDR3 has 17 amino acids, counting the end cysteine and phenylalanine. Only the CDR3 region is kept as DNA, spanning 51 bases read in frame from base 1.